This TCR beta chain appears in the sequencing data of a study of CD8+ T cells in alopecia areata (dated by TCRdb to the late 2010s). A note on the overall study: High-throughput TCRbeta sequencing was used to examine T cell clonal expansion in alopecia areata in both the C3H/HeJ mouse model and human patients. On the human side, TCRbeta sequencing was run on scalp tissue and on sorted CD4+ and CD8+ peripheral blood T cells from healthy controls and from alopecia areata patients with either patchy or totalis/universalis disease. Scalp clonality was compared among normal scalp (n=4), patchy alopecia areata scalp (n=8), and alopecia totalis/universalis scalp (n=8). RNA was obtained with the PAXgene miRNA kit for fixed scalp, the miRNeasy kit for PBMCs, and the RNeasy kit for mouse skin. TCRbeta CDR3 regions were amplified by immunoSEQ multiplex PCR with 35 Vbeta forward and 13 Jbeta reverse primers.

CDR3 length: 12 amino acids, cysteine to phenylalanine. The retained sequence is limited to the CDR3, 36 bases, with the frame set at the first base. V is reduced by 7 bases and J by 1 base, leaving a spacing of 7 bases between them. The germline V gene sets CDR1 to SGHAT and CDR2 to FQNNGV. Libraries were made using the immunoSEQ multiplex PCR assay. RNA was extracted from all samples and reverse transcribed into cDNA, which served as template for TCR sequencing. SuperScript III was used to make first-strand cDNA, primed with a 2:1 mix of oligo-dT and random hexamers. A synthetic immune receptor repertoire was used to gauge amplification bias, and whatever bias remained was removed computationally. Per the source publication's procedure: Raw reads were preprocessed to remove errors, and CDR3 was defined according to IMGT conventions as the region from the conserved cysteine to phenylalanine. To get clonality, Shannon entropy was normalized by log2 of the number of productive unique TCRs and the result was subtracted from 1. Whether scalp clones were CD4 or CD8 was inferred by matching scalp TCRbeta sequences against CD4 and CD8 repertoires sorted from blood. In TCRdb, the immuneACCESS table is reduced to in-frame sequences with V and J assigned. These tables do not hold every clone; where another copy was compared, an unresolved V gene accounts for under half, and the others remain unexplained. The V and J calls and clone size are taken from that table; D and trimming were inferred from the DNA. Counted in this sample were 150,000 to 200,000 clones; 50% to 65% of them appeared once. The ten largest make up over 4% of the sample.

As to this clone: Its antigen remains unidentified. No much larger clonotype is one base removed from it; base qualities were not supplied.

PBMCs were isolated by density centrifugation and stained for CD3, CD4 and CD8, and CD4+ and CD8+ T cells were sorted on a FACSAria. Unaffected controls provided scalp biopsies and blood samples. Findings and caveats that apply to the study as a whole: Unlike mouse skin, which is dominated by gammadelta T cells, normal human skin has resident alphabeta T cells that are also sequenced, and this complicates analysis of the scalp TCR repertoire. Compared with normal scalp, lesional scalp, particularly in alopecia totalis/universalis, had higher clonality and more expanded CD8+ clones, which suggests antigenic drive. Shared TCR sequences between patients were less evident than in mice, which may be partly attributable to HLA diversity in the patient population.

The material sequenced was CD4+ T cells sorted from blood. This clonotype was obtained from a human donor in good health. The V and J genes are TRBV11-2 and TRBJ2-5; no D gene can be assigned with confidence. The DNA sequence is as follows: TGTGCCAGCAACCTCTTCCAAGAGACCCAGTACTTC. Its translation is CASNLFQETQYF.